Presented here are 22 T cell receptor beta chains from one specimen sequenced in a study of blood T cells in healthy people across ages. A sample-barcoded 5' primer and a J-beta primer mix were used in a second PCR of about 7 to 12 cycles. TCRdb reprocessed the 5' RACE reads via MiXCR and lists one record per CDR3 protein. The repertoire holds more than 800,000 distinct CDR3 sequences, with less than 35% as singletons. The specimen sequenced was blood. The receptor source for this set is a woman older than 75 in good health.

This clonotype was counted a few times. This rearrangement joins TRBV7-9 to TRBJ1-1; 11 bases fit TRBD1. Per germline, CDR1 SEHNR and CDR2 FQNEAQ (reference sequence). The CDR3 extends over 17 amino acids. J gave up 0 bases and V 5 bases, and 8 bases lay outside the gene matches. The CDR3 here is CASSLYGTGGMNTEAFF. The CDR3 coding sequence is TGTGCCAGCAGCCTTTACGGGACAGGGGGAATGAACACTGAAGCTTTCTTT.

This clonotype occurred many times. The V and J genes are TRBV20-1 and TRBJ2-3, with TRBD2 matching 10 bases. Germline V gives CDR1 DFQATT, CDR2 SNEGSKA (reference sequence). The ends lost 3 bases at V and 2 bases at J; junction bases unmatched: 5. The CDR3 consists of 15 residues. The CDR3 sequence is CSASWTSGITDTQYF. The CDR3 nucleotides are TGCAGTGCTAGTTGGACTAGCGGCATCACAGATACGCAGTATTTT.

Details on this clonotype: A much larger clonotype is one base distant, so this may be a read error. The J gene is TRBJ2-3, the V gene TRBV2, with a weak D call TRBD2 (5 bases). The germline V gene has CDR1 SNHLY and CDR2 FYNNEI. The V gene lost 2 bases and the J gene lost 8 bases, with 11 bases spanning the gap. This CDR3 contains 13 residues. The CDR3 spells CASSENLGGTQYF. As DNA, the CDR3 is TGTGCCAGCAGTGAAAACCTCGGAGGTACGCAGTATTTT.

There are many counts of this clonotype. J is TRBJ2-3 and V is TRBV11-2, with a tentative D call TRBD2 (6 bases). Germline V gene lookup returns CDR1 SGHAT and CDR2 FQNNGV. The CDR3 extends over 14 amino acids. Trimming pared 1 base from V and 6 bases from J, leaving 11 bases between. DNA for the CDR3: TGTGCCAGCAGCTTAGGGGCGGGATGGGATACGCAGTATTTT. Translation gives CASSLGAGWDTQYF.

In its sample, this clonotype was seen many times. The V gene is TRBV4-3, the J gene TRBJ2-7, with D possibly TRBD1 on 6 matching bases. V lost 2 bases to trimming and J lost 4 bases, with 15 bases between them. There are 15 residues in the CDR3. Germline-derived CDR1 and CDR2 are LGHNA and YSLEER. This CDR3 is CASSQYSGVGYEQYF. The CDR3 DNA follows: TGCGCCAGCAGCCAATATTCAGGGGTGGGGTACGAGCAGTACTTC.

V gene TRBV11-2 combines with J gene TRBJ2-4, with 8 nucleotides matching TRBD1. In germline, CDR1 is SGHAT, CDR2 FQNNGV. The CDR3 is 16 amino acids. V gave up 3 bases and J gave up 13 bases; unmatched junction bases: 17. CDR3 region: CASSLTMTGVQGKQYF. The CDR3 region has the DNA TGTGCCAGCAGCTTGACTATGACAGGGGTACAGGGCAAGCAGTACTTC.

CDR3 nucleotides: TGTGCCAGCAGCCCTAGGGGGGGGAGGTGGGAGACCCAGTACTTC. It encodes CASSPRGGRWETQYF. This rearrangement joins TRBV7-2 to TRBJ2-5, with TRBD2 as a possible D gene (7 bases). Germline V gene data show CDR1 as SGHTA and CDR2 as FQGNSA. The CDR3 runs to 15 residues. V dropped 5 bases and J dropped 5 bases, with 18 bases sitting between them. Variable domain in full (rest from reference TRBV7-2 and TRBJ2-5): GAGVSQSPSNKVTEKGKDVELRCDPISGHTALYWYRQSLGQGLEFLIYFQGNSAPDKSGLPSDRFSAERTGGSVSTLTIQRTQQEDSAVYLCASSPRGGRWETQYFGPGTRLLVL.

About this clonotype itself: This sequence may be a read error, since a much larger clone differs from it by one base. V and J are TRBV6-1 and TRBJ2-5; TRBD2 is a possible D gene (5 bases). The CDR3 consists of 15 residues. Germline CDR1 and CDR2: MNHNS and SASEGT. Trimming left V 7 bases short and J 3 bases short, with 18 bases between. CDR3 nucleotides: TGTGCCAGCATGACGAGGGCTCGCTGGGAAGAGACCCAGTACTTC. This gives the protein CASMTRARWEETQYF.

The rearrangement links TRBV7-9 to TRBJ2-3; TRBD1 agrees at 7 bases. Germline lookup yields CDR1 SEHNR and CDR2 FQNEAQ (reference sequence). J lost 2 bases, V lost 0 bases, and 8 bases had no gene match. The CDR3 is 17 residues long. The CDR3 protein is CASSLARGDRITDTQYF. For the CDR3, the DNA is TGTGCCAGCAGCTTAGCCAGAGGGGACAGAATCACAGATACGCAGTATTTT. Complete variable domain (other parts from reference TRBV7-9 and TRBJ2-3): DTGVSQNPRHKITKRGQNVTFRCDPISEHNRLYWYRQTLGQGPEFLTYFQNEAQLEKSRLLSDRFSAERPKGSFSTLEIQRTEQGDSAMYLCASSLARGDRITDTQYFGPGTRLTVL.

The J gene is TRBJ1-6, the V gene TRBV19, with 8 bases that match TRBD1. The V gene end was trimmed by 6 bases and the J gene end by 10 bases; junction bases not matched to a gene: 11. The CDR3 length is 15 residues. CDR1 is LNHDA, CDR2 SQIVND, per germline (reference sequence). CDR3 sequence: CASRIAGQGRSPLHF. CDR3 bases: TGTGCCAGTAGGATCGCAGGACAGGGCCGATCACCCCTCCACTTT.

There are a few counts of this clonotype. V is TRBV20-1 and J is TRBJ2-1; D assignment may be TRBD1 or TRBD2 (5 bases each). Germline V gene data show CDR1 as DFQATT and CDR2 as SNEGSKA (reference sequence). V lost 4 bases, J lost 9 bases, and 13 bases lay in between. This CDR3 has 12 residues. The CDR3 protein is CSANLQGVEQFF. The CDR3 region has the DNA TGCAGTGCTAATCTCCAGGGAGTTGAGCAGTTCTTC.

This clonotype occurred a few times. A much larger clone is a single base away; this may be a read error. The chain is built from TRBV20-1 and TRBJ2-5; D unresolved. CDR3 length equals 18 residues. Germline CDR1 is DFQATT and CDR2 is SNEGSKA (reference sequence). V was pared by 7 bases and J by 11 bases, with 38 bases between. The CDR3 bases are TGCAGTGTTAAGGAACACCGGCCGGCTACGCAGGCTGGAGATGAGCAGTACTTC. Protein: CSVKEHRPATQAGDEQYF.

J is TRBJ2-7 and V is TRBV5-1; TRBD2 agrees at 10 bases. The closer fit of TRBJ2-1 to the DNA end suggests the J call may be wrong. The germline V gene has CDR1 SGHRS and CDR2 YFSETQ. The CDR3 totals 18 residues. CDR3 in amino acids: CASSSGGLAGVGGNEQFF. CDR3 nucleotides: TGCGCCAGCAGCTCCGGCGGGCTAGCGGGAGTCGGGGGCAATGAGCAGTTCTTC.

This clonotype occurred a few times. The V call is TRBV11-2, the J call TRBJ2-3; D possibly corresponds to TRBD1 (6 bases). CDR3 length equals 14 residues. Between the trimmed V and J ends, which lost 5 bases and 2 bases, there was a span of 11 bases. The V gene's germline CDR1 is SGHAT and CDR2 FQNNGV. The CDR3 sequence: CASSPRDNTDTQYF. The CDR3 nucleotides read TGTGCCAGCAGCCCCCGGGACAACACAGATACGCAGTATTTT.

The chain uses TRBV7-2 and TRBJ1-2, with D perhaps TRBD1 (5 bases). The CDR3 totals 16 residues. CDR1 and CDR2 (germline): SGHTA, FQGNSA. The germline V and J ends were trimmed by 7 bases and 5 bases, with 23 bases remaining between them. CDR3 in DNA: TGTGCCAGCAACACACAACAGTTACCCGGGGGATATGGCTACACCTTC. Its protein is CASNTQQLPGGYGYTF.

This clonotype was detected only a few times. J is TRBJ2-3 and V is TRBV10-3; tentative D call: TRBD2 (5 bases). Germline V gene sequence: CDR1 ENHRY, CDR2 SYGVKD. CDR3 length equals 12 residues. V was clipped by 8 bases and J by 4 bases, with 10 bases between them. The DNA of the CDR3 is TGTGCCATCCGGGCGGGCGCAGATACGCAGTATTTT. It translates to CAIRAGADTQYF.

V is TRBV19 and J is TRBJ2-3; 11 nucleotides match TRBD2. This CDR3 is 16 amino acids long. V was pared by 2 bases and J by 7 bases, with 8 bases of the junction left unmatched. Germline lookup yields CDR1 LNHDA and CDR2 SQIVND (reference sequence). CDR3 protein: CASSISSGGTPYTQYF. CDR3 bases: TGTGCCAGTAGTATATCTAGCGGGGGGACTCCCTATACGCAGTATTTT. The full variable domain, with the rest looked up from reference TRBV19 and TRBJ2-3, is DGGITQSPKYLFRKEGQNVTLSCEQNLNHDAMYWYRQDPGQGLRLIYYSQIVNDFQKGDIAEGYSVSREKKESFPLTVTSAQKNPTAFYLCASSISSGGTPYTQYFGPGTRLTVL.

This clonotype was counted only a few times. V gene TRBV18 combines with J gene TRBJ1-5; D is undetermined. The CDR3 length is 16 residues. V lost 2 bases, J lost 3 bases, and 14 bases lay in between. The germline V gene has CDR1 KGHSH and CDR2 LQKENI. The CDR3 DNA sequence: TGTGCCAGCTCACCATTAGCTGGGCCAGACAATCAGCCCCAGCATTTT. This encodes CASSPLAGPDNQPQHF.

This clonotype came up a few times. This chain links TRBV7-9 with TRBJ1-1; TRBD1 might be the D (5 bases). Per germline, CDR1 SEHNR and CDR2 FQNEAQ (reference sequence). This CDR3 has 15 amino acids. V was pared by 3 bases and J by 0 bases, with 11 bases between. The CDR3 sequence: CASSFREDMNTEAFF. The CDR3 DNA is TGTGCCAGCAGCTTCAGGGAGGACATGAACACTGAAGCTTTCTTT.

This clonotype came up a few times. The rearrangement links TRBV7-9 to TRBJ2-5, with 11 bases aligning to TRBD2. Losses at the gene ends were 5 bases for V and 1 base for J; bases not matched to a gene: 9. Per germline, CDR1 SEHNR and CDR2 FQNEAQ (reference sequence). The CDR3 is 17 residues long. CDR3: CASSQPGTSGLQETQYF. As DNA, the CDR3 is TGTGCCAGCAGCCAGCCCGGGACTAGCGGACTCCAAGAGACCCAGTACTTC.

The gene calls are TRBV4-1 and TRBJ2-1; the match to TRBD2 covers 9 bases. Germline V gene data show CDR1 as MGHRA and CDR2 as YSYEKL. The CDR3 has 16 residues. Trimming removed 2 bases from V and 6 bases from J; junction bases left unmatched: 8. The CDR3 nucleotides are TGCGCCAGCAGCCAACTCCTTAGCGGGAGCTTCAATGAGCAGTTCTTC. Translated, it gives CASSQLLSGSFNEQFF.

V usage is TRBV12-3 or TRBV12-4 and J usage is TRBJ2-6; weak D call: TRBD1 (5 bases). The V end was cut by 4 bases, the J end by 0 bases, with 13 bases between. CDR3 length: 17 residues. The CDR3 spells CASSSLGRSSGANVLTF. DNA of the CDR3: TGTGCCAGCAGTTCCCTGGGGCGGAGCTCTGGGGCCAACGTCCTGACTTTC.